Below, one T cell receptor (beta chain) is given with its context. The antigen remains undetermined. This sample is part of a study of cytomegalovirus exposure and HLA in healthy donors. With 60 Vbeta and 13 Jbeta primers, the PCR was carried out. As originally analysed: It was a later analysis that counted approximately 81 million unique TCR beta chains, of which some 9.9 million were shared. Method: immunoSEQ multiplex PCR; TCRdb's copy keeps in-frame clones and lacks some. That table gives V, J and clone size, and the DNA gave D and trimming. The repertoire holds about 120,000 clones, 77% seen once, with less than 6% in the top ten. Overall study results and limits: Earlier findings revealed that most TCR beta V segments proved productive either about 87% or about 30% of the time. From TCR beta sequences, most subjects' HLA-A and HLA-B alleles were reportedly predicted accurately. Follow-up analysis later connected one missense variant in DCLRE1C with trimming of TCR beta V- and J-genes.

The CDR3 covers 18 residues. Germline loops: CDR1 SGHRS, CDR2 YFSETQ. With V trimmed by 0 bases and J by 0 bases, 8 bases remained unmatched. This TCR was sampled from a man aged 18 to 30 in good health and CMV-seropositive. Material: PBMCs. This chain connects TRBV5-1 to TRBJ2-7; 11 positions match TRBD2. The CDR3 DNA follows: TGCGCCAGCAGCTTGGCCCATCTAGCGGGGGGCCACTCCTACGAGCAGTACTTC. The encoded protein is CASSLAHLAGGHSYEQYF.